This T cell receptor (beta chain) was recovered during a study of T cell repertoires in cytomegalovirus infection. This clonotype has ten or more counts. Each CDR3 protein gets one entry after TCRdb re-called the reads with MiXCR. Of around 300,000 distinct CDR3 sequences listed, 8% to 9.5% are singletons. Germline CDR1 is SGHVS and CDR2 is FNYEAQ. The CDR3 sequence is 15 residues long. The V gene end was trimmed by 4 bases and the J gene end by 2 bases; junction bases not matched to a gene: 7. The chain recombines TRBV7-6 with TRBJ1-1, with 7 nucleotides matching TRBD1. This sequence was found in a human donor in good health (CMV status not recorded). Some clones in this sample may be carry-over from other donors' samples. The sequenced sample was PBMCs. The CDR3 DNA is TGTGCCAGCAGCTCCCTCAGGGGGGCAAACACTGAAGCTTTCTTT. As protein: CASSSLRGANTEAFF.